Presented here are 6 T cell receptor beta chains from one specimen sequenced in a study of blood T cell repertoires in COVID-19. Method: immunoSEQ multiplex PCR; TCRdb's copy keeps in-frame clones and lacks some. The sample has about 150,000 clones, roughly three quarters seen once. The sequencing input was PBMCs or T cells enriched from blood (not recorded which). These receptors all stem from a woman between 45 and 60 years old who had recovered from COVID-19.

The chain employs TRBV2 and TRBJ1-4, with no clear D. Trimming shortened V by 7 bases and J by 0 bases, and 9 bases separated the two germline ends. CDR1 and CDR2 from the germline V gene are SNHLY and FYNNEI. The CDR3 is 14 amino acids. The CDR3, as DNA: TGTGCCAGCAAGGAGAGTTCAACTAATGAAAAACTGTTTTTT. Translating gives CASKESSTNEKLFF.

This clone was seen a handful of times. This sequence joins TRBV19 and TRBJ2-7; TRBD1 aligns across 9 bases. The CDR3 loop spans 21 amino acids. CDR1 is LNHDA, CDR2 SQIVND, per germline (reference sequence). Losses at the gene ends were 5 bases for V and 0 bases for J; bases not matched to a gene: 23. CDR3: CASSGPQGTGSNQEGSYEQYV. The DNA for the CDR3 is TGTGCCAGTAGTGGACCCCAGGGGACAGGGTCTAACCAGGAGGGCTCCTACGAGCAGTACGTC.

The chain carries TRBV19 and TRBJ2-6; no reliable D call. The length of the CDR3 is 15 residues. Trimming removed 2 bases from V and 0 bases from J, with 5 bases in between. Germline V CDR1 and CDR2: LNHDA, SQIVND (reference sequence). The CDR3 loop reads CASSILDSGANVLTF. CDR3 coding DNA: TGTGCCAGTAGTATATTAGACTCTGGGGCCAACGTCCTGACTTTC.

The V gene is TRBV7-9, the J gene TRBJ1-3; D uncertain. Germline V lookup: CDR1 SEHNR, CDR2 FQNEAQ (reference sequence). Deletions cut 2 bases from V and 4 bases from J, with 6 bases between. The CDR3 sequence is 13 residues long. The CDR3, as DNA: TGTGCCAGCAGCTTAATCTCCGGAAACACCATATATTTT. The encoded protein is CASSLISGNTIYF.

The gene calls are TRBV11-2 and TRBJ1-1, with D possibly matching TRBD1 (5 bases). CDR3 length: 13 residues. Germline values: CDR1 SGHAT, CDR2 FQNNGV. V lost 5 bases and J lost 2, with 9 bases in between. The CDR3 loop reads CASSNRYNTEAFF. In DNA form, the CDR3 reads TGTGCCAGCAGCAACAGGTATAACACTGAAGCTTTCTTT.

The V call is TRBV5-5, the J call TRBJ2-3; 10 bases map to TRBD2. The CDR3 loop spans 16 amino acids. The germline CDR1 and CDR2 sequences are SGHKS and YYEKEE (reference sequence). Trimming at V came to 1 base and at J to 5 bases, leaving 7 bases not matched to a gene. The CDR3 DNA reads TGTGCCAGCAGCTTGCGGCTAGCGGGGGCTGGAGATACGCAGTATTTT. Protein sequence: CASSLRLAGAGDTQYF.